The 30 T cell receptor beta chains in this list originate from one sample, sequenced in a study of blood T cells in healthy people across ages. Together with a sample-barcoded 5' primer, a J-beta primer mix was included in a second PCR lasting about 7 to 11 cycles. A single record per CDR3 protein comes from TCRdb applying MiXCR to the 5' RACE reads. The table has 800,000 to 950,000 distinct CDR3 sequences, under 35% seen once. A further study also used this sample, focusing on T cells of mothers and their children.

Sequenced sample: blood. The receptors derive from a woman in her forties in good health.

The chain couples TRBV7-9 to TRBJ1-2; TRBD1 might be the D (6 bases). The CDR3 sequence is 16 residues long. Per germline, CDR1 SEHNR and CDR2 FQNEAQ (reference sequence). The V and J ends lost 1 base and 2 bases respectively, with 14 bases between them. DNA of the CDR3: TGTGCCAGCAGCTTAGTACAGACAGGAGAGAACTATGGCTACACCTTC. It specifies CASSLVQTGENYGYTF.

CDR3 nucleotides: TGTGCCAGCAGTTTAGAGGTCAGCCACGAGCAGTACTTC. Translating gives CASSLEVSHEQYF. The genes are TRBV12-3 or TRBV12-4 and TRBJ2-7; no reliable D call. CDR3 size: 13 residues. Trimming cost V 1 base and J 5 bases, with 9 bases left between them.

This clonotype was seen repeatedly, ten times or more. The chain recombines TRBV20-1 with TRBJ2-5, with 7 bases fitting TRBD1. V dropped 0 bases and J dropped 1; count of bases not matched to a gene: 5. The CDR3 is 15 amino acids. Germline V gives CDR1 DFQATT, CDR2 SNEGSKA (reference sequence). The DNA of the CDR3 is TGCAGTGCTAGAGATTTAGGGACAGCCCAAGAGACCCAGTACTTC. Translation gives CSARDLGTAQETQYF.

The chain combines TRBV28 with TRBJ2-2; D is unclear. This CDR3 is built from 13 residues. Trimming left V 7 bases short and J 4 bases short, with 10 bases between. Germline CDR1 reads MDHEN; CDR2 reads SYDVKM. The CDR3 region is CASNSPSTGELFF. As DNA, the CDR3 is TGTGCCAGCAATTCTCCATCCACCGGGGAGCTGTTTTTT.

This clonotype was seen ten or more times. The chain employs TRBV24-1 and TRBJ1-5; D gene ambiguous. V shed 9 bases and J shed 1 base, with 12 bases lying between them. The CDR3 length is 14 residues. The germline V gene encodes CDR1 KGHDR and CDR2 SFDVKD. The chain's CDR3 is CATAEGSSNQPQHF. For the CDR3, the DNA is TGTGCCACCGCGGAGGGCAGCAGCAATCAGCCCCAGCATTTT.

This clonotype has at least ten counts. The CDR3: CSASRQGRYGYTF. CDR3 coding DNA: TGCAGTGCTAGTAGGCAGGGAAGGTACGGCTACACCTTC. V is TRBV20-1 and J is TRBJ1-2, with D possibly being TRBD1 (5 bases). The CDR3 runs to 13 residues. V lost 3 bases, J lost 8 bases, and 16 bases lay in between. Germline-derived CDR1 and CDR2 are DFQATT and SNEGSKA (reference sequence).

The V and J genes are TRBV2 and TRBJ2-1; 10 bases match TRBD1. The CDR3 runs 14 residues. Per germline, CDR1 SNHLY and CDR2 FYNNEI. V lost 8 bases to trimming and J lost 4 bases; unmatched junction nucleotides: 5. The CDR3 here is CASEEGQGYNEQFF. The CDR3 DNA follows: TGTGCCAGCGAAGAGGGACAGGGGTACAATGAGCAGTTCTTC.

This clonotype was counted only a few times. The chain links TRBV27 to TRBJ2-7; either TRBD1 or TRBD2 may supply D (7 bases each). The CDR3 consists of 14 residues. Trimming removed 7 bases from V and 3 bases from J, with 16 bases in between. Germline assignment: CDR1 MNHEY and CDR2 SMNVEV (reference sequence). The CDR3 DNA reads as TGTGCCAGCACCAACCAGGGGGAGGGCTACGAGCAGTACTTC. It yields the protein CASTNQGEGYEQYF.

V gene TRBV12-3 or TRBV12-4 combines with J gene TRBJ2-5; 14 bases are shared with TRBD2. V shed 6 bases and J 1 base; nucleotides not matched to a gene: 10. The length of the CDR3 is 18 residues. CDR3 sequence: CASRPGTSGRGPQETQYF. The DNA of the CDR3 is TGTGCCAGCAGGCCCGGGACTAGCGGGAGAGGCCCCCAAGAGACCCAGTACTTC.

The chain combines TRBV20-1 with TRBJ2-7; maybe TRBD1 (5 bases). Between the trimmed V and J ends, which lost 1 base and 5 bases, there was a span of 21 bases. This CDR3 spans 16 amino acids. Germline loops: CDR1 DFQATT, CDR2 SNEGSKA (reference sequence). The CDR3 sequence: CSARGQPSVPWDEQYF. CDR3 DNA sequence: TGCAGTGCTAGAGGACAGCCCAGCGTACCCTGGGACGAGCAGTACTTC.

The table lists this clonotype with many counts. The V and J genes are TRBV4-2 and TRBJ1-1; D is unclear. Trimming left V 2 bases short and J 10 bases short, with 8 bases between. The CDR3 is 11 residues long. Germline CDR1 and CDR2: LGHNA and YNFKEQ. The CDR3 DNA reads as TGTGCCAGCAGCCAAACAGAGGTAGCTTTCTTT. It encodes CASSQTEVAFF.

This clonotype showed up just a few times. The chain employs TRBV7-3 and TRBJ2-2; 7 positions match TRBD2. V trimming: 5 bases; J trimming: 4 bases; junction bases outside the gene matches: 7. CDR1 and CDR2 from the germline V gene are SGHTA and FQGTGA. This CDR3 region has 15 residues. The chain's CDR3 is CASSQSGVGTGELFF. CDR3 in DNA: TGTGCCAGCAGCCAGAGCGGGGTGGGCACCGGGGAGCTGTTTTTT.

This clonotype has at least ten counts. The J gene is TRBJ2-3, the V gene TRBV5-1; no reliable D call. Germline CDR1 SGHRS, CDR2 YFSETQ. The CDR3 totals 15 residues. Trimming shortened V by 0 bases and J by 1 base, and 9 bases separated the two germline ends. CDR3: CASSLDWAGTDTQYF. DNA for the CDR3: TGCGCCAGCAGCTTGGATTGGGCAGGCACAGATACGCAGTATTTT.

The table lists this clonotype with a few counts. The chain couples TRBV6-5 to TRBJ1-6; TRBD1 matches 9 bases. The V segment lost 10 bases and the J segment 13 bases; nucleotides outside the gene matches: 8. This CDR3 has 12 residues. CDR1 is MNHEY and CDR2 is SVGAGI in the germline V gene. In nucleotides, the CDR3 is TGTGCCACCTACAGGGGGCTGTCGCCCCTCCACTTT. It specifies CATYRGLSPLHF.

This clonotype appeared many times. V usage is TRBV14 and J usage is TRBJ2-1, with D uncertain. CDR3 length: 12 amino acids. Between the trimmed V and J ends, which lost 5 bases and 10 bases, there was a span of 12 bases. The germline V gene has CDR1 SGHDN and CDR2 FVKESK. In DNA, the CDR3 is TGTGCCAGCAGCACGAGACGTCGGGAGCAGTTCTTC. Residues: CASSTRRREQFF.

CDR3 region: CASSVGGAKNIQYF. CDR3 in DNA: TGTGCCAGCAGTGTAGGAGGGGCCAAAAACATTCAGTACTTC. The V call is TRBV6-5, the J call TRBJ2-4; a weak D match, TRBD2 (6 bases). The germline gives CDR1 MNHEY, CDR2 SVGAGI. V lost 5 bases and J 1 base, leaving 9 bases between the germline ends. This CDR3 region has 14 residues.

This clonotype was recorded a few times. The CDR3 bases are TGCGCCAGCAGCGAGGGACTGACTATAGGAAACACCATATATTTT. It codes for CASSEGLTIGNTIYF. The rearrangement joins TRBV5-1 to TRBJ1-3, with a tentative D call TRBD1 (5 bases). The CDR3 consists of 15 residues. CDR1 SGHRS and CDR2 YFSETQ come from the germline V gene. Between the trimmed V and J ends, which lost 4 bases and 4 bases, there was a span of 15 bases.

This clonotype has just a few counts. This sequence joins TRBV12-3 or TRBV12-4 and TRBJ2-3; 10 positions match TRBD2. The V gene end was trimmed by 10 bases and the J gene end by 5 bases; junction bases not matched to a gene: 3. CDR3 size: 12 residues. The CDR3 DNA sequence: TGTGCCATAGCGGGAGGAGGAGATACGCAGTATTTT. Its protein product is CAIAGGGDTQYF.

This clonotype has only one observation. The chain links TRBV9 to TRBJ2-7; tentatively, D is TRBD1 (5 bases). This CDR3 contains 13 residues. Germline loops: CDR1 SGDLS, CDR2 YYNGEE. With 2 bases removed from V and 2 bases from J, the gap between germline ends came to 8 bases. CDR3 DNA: TGTGCCAGCAGCGTGGCGGACACCTACGAGCAGTACTTC. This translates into CASSVADTYEQYF.

This CDR3 reads CASSQDYRSHYEQYF. The CDR3 DNA reads TGTGCCAGCAGCCAAGATTACAGGTCCCACTACGAGCAGTACTTC. The rearrangement links TRBV3-1 to TRBJ2-7, with D maybe TRBD1 (5 bases). The ends were cut back, 0 bases at V and 3 bases at J, with 12 bases in the middle. The length of the CDR3 is 15 residues. Germline V gene lookup returns CDR1 LGHDT and CDR2 YNNKEL (reference sequence).

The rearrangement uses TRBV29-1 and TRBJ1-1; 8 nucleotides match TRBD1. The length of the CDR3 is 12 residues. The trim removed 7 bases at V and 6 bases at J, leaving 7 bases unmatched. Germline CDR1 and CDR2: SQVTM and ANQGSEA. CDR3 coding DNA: TGCAGCGCCGGACAGGGTCTCGCTGAAGCTTTCTTT. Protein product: CSAGQGLAEAFF.

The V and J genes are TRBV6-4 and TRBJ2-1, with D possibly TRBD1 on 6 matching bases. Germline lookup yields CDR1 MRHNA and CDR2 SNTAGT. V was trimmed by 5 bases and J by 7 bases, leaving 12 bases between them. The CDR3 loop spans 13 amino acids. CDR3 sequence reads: CASSMGTGNEQFF. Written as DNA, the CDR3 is TGTGCCAGCAGTATGGGCACAGGGAATGAGCAGTTCTTC.

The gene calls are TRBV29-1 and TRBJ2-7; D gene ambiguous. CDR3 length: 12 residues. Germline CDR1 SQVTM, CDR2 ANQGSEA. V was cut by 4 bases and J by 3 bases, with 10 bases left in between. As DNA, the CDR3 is TGCAGCGTTGGGTCCTCCTACTACGAGCAGTACTTC. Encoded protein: CSVGSSYYEQYF.

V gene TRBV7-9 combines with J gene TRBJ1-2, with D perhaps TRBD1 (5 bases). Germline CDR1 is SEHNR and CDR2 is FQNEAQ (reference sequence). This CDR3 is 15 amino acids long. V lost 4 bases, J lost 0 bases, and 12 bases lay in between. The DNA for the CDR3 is TGTGCCAGCAGCTCTTGGGACCTGTCTAACTATGGCTACACCTTC. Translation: CASSSWDLSNYGYTF.

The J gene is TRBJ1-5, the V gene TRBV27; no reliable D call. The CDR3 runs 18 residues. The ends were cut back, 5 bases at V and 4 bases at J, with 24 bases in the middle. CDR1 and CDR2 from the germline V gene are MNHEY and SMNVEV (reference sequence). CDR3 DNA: TGTGCCAGCAGTGATGACAAGGCGGCAAACAAGATTAATCAGCCCCAGCATTTT. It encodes CASSDDKAANKINQPQHF.

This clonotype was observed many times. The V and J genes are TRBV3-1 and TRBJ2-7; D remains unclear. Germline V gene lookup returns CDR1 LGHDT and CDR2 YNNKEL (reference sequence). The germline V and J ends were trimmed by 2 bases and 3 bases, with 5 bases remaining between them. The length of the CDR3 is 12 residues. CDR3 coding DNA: TGTGCCAGCAGCCAAAGGGTCTACGAGCAGTACTTC. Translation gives CASSQRVYEQYF.

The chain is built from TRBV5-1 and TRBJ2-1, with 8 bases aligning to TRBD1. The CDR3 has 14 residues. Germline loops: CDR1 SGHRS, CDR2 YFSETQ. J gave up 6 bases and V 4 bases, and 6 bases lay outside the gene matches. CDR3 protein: CASSRWTGSNEQFF. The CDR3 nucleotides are TGCGCCAGCAGCCGGTGGACAGGGTCCAATGAGCAGTTCTTC.

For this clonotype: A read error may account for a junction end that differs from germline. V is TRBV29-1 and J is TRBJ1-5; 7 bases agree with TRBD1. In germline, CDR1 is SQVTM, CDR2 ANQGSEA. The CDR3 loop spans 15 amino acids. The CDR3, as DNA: TGCAGCGTTCAAGAGGGGACAGCGGGCAATCAGCCCCAGCATTTT. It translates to CSVQEGTAGNQPQHF.

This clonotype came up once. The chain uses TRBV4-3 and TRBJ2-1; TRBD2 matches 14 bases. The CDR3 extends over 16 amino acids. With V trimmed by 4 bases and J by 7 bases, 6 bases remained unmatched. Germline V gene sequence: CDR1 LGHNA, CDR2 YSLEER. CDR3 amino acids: CASSPRTSGGFNEQFF. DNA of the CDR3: TGCGCCAGCAGCCCCCGGACTAGCGGGGGGTTTAATGAGCAGTTCTTC.

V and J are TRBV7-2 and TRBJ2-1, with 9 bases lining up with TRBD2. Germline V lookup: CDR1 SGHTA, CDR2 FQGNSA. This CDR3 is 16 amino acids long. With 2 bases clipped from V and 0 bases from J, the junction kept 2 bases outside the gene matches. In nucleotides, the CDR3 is TGTGCCAGCAGCTTATTTAGCGGGGGCTCCTACAATGAGCAGTTCTTC. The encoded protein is CASSLFSGGSYNEQFF.